Listed below are T cell receptor beta chains from one sample, sequenced in a study of identical twins. TCRdb fed the 5' RACE reads into MiXCR, producing one record per CDR3 protein. This sample yields 250,000 to 350,000 distinct CDR3 sequences, of which over 8.5% are seen a single time; about 7.1% belongs to the top ten. This sample also belongs to another study, concerning yellow fever vaccine responses in identical twins.

The sequencing sample was made of CD8+ T cells sorted from blood. The receptor source for this set is a woman in her late teens or twenties in good health. CDR3s include the opening cysteine and the closing phenylalanine or tryptophan. The D gene is left open where the match is weak. A row's size may be missing; if present it is once, few, many or a size class.

v_gene	j_gene	abundance	len	d_gene	CDR3nt	CDR3aa
TRBV29-1	TRBJ2-7	many	12	NA	TGCAGCGCCGCTCGGTCCACCTACGAGCAGTACTTC	CSAARSTYEQYF
TRBV7-9	TRBJ2-3	many	17	TRBD1	TGTGCCAGCAGCTTAGCGAGGGGACAGGGAAGCACAGATACGCAGTATTTT	CASSLARGQGSTDTQYF
TRBV4-1	TRBJ2-3	few	15	NA	TGCGCCAGCAGCCAAGCAGGGGTTGGCACAGATACGCAGTATTTT	CASSQAGVGTDTQYF
TRBV20-1	TRBJ2-1	NA	15	NA	TGCAGTGCTACGAAGGCGGACAGCCTTTACAATGAGCAGTTCTTC	CSATKADSLYNEQFF
TRBV2	TRBJ2-3	NA	16	TRBD2	TGTGCCAGCAGCCCCGTAGCGCGGGGGGGCGTAGATACGCAGTATTTT	CASSPVARGGVDTQYF
TRBV28	TRBJ2-3	few	18	NA	TGTGCCAGCAGACCAGAACAAACCCGGGACACTGGCACAGATACGCAGTATTTT	CASRPEQTRDTGTDTQYF
TRBV27	TRBJ2-1	many	13	TRBD2	TGTGCCAGCAGTTTATCTAGCGGGGGGGAGGTGTTCTTC	CASSLSSGGEVFF
TRBV6-6	TRBJ2-2	many	13	NA	TGTGCCAGCAGTTACCTGAACACCGGGGAGCTGTTTTTT	CASSYLNTGELFF
TRBV7-7	TRBJ2-1	many	15	TRBD2	TGTGCTAGCAGCTTAGCGGGGGGGAGTGTGAATGAGCAGTTCTTC	CASSLAGGSVNEQFF
TRBV14	TRBJ2-7	many	11	NA	TGTGCCAGCAGCCAAGATGAGACAGGAGAATTC	CASSQDETGEF
TRBV15	TRBJ2-5	few	13	NA	TGTGCCACCAGCGTCGCCAGTCAAGAGACCCAGTACTTC	CATSVASQETQYF
TRBV5-1	TRBJ2-1	few	15	TRBD1	TGCGCCAGCAGCCAGGGACAGGGGGCAAACAATGAGCAGTTCTTC	CASSQGQGANNEQFF
TRBV29-1	TRBJ2-3	few	14	TRBD1	TGCAGCGTCCCGACAGGGGGCAGCGCAGATACGCAGTATTTT	CSVPTGGSADTQYF
TRBV7-8	TRBJ2-1	once	15	TRBD2	TGTGCCAGCAGCCCCCGTTACGGGGGGGCCGCTGAGCAGTTCTTC	CASSPRYGGAAEQFF
TRBV18	TRBJ2-1	few	15	TRBD2	TGTGCCAGCTCACCGCCAAGCGGGAGGAACAATGAGCAGTTCTTC	CASSPPSGRNNEQFF
TRBV15	TRBJ2-7	NA	14	TRBD2	TGTGCCACCAGCTTGACTAGCGACAGCTACGAGCAGTACTTC	CATSLTSDSYEQYF
TRBV20-1	TRBJ2-2	once	16	TRBD2	TGCTGTGCTAGAGACCAACTAGCGGCAAACACCGGGGAGCTGTTTTTT	CCARDQLAANTGELFF
TRBV29-1	TRBJ2-7	few	13	NA	TGCAGCGCCAATGAATTCCCCTCGGCCGAGCAGTACTTC	CSANEFPSAEQYF
TRBV7-6	TRBJ2-7	NA	14	TRBD1	TGTGCCAGCAGCTCCCGGGACAGGGGATTCGAGCAGTACTTC	CASSSRDRGFEQYF
TRBV7-9	TRBJ2-2	NA	17	NA	TGTGCCAGCAGCCCCAGTACCGCGCGGGGGCTCACCGGGGAGCTGTTTTTT	CASSPSTARGLTGELFF
TRBV30	TRBJ2-3	few	13	NA	TGTGCCTGGAGTGTAAGGGAGGTCCCCGAGCAGTATTTT	CAWSVREVPEQYF
TRBV29-1	TRBJ2-2	few	12	TRBD1	TGCAGCGTTGCGACAGGGACCGGGGAGCTGTTTTTT	CSVATGTGELFF
TRBV19	TRBJ2-7	few	15	NA	TGTGCCAGTAGTATTTTTCTCGGACAAGCCTACGAGCAGTACTTC	CASSIFLGQAYEQYF
TRBV6-1	TRBJ2-7	many	13	NA	TGTGCCAGCACCCCAGGGACCGCTCACGAGCAGTACTTC	CASTPGTAHEQYF
TRBV19	TRBJ2-3	few	16	TRBD2	TGTGCCAGTAGTCCGCGGACTAGCGGGGGAGAAGATACGCAGTATTTT	CASSPRTSGGEDTQYF
TRBV9	TRBJ2-5	few	14	TRBD1	TGTGCCAGCAACCGCCGGGACAGGCAAGAGACCCAGTACTTC	CASNRRDRQETQYF
TRBV7-8	TRBJ2-1	NA	15	NA	TGTGCCAGCAGCGGGTCTCTGAGCTCCTACAATGAGCAGTTCTTC	CASSGSLSSYNEQFF
TRBV23-1	TRBJ2-5	few	13	TRBD1	TGCGCCAGCAGGGACTCAGGGGGAGAGACCCAGTACTTC	CASRDSGGETQYF
TRBV6-5	TRBJ2-5	few	16	TRBD1	TGTGCCAGCAGTTACCGGGACAGACACATGGAAGAGACCCAGTACTTC	CASSYRDRHMEETQYF
TRBV7-9	TRBJ2-7	few	14	NA	TGTGCCAGCAGCTTAGTTCAGGGACGGAACGAGCAGTACTTC	CASSLVQGRNEQYF
TRBV27	TRBJ2-1	NA	15	NA	TGTGCCAGCAGTCCCCGGGTCCCACCGGGCAATGAGCAGTTCTTC	CASSPRVPPGNEQFF
TRBV19	TRBJ1-6	few	17	TRBD1	TGTGCCAGTAGTATGTTACCGGGACAGGGGAGTGAGACACCCCTCCACTTT	CASSMLPGQGSETPLHF
TRBV20-1	TRBJ2-3	NA	18	TRBD2	TGCAGTGCTAGAGATTGGATGCTAGCGGGGGCCTCGGGAGATACGCAGTATTTT	CSARDWMLAGASGDTQYF
TRBV5-1	TRBJ2-2	few	15	TRBD2	TGCGCCAGCAGCTTGAGAGCGGGAGAAACCGGGGAGCTGTTTTTT	CASSLRAGETGELFF
TRBV4-1	TRBJ2-5	few	17	TRBD2	TGCGCCAGCAGCCCCGGGGGGCTAGCGGGAGGGCTGGAGACCCAGTACTTC	CASSPGGLAGGLETQYF
TRBV10-3	TRBJ2-2	NA	16	NA	TGTGCCATCACCAAGGCAGGGGTAGATAACACCGGGGAGCTGTTTTTT	CAITKAGVDNTGELFF
TRBV5-6	TRBJ2-3	few	16	NA	TGTGCCAGCAGCTTGTGGCCGATCGGAGTCACAGATACGCAGTATTTT	CASSLWPIGVTDTQYF
TRBV27	TRBJ1-1	NA	13	NA	TGTGCCAGCAGTTTAGCCAAGAACACTGAAGCTTTCTTT	CASSLAKNTEAFF
TRBV9	TRBJ2-7	NA	15	TRBD2	TGTGCCAGCAGCGTAGTAGGGCTAGCGGGAGACGAGCAGTACTTC	CASSVVGLAGDEQYF
TRBV27	TRBJ2-3	many	15	TRBD1	TGTGCCAGCAGTTTATCGGACAGGAACACAGATACGCAGTATTTT	CASSLSDRNTDTQYF
TRBV7-9	TRBJ2-7	NA	15	NA	TGTGCCAGCAGCTTCATGGGGACGGCCGCCTACGAGCAGTACTTC	CASSFMGTAAYEQYF
TRBV29-1	TRBJ2-3	many	15	NA	TGCAGCGTGAAGGACAGTGATGTCTTCACAGATACGCAGTATTTT	CSVKDSDVFTDTQYF
TRBV11-2	TRBJ2-1	many	19	TRBD2	TGTGCCAGCAGCTTCCCGACTAGCGGGAGGGCCTATTTAGATAATGAGCAGTTCTTC	CASSFPTSGRAYLDNEQFF
TRBV7-9	TRBJ2-3	NA	15	TRBD1	TGTGCCAGCAGCTATACAGGGGTTAACACAGATACGCAGTATTTT	CASSYTGVNTDTQYF
TRBV28	TRBJ2-3	NA	16	TRBD2	TGTGCCAGCAGTTACCCCAGCGGGATTCACACAGATACGCAGTATTTT	CASSYPSGIHTDTQYF
TRBV27	TRBJ2-7	many	14	NA	TGTGCCAGCAGTTTAAATGGCCAAACCTACGAGCAGTACTTC	CASSLNGQTYEQYF
TRBV5-4	TRBJ2-1	few	20	TRBD2	TGTGCCAGCAGCTGGCCCACAATCGTAGCGGGGGGGCTAATTAACAATGAGCAGTTCTTC	CASSWPTIVAGGLINNEQFF
TRBV12-3/TRBV12-4	TRBJ1-2	many	15	NA	TGTGCCAGCAGTACCCTCTTGACGGCGAACTATGGCTACACCTTC	CASSTLLTANYGYTF